This T cell receptor beta chain was profiled in a study of response to subunit inactivated influenza vaccine. The CDR3 has 12 amino acids. The V segment lost 3 bases and the J segment 5 bases; nucleotides outside the gene matches: 3. Germline V gene sequence: CDR1 DFQATT, CDR2 SNEGSKA (reference sequence). In TCRdb, the RT-PCR reads were re-called with MiXCR into one record per CDR3 protein. The table has a few hundred thousand distinct CDR3 sequences, around 11% seen once. Another study also made use of these data, one on T cells expressing NK-cell markers. That paper states: The authors made TCR beta cDNA libraries by 5'RACE template switching. This switching added a universal primer site and UMIs. Sorted CD3+CD56-NKG2C+, CD3+CD56+NKG2C+ and CD3+CD56+NKG2C- T cells supplied the TCR beta repertoires. Among the eight sequenced donors, seven tested HCMV-seropositive and one tested seronegative. Several experiments added an anti-gamma-delta TCR antibody to sort only alpha-beta TCR T cells.

This clonotype originated in a man aged 50-59 years who received an inactivated influenza vaccine. The sample in question was PBMCs from blood, obtained on the day of vaccination. The chain combines TRBV20-1 with TRBJ1-1, with 7 bases that match TRBD1. CDR3 DNA: TGCAGTGCTAGTCGGGACAGAACTGAAGCTTTCTTT. Translated, it gives CSASRDRTEAFF.